These 14 T cell receptor beta chains were all obtained from the same sample, sequenced in a study of shared clonotypes between healthy human individuals. TCRdb's copy holds only in-frame clones and misses some; the assay was immunoSEQ multiplex PCR. The table has 450,000 to 500,000 clones, 78% seen once. Sequencing was carried out using PBMCs. Receptor source: a woman aged 40-49 years in good health. Some clones in this sample may be carry-over from other donors' samples.

The V call is TRBV28, the J call TRBJ2-5; TRBD2 is a possible D gene (5 bases). Trimming left V 7 bases short and J 1 base short, with 16 bases between. CDR1 is MDHEN, CDR2 SYDVKM, per germline. The CDR3 covers 15 residues. The CDR3 protein is CASTSLAGGQETQYF. The CDR3 region has the DNA TGTGCCAGCACCTCTCTGGCCGGAGGCCAAGAGACCCAGTACTTC.

The J gene is TRBJ1-1, the V gene TRBV27; 10 bases map to TRBD1. The germline V gene encodes CDR1 MNHEY and CDR2 SMNVEV (reference sequence). The ends lost 4 bases at V and 11 bases at J; junction bases unmatched: 7. This CDR3 is 13 amino acids long. In DNA form, the CDR3 reads TGTGCCAGCAGTTGGGACAGGGGCGGGGAGGCTTTCTTT. Protein: CASSWDRGGEAFF.

The chain is built from TRBV7-6 and TRBJ2-1, with TRBD2 identical over 11 bases. V shed 5 bases, J shed 3 bases, and the junction held 3 bases outside the gene matches. The germline CDR1 and CDR2 sequences are SGHVS and FNYEAQ. The length of the CDR3 is 15 residues. CDR3 in DNA: TGTGCCAGCAGCAGGACTAGCGGGCTCTACAATGAGCAGTTCTTC. Its protein product is CASSRTSGLYNEQFF.

The CDR3, as DNA: TGTGCCTGGAGCCTCGGACAGGTTGAAGCTTTCTTT. It yields the protein CAWSLGQVEAFF. J is TRBJ1-1 and V is TRBV30, with 7 bases aligning to TRBD1. The CDR3 has 12 amino acids. The trim removed 3 bases at V and 7 bases at J, leaving 5 bases unmatched. Germline V gene lookup returns CDR1 GTSNPN and CDR2 SVGIG (reference sequence).

V is TRBV18 and J is TRBJ2-1; the match to TRBD2 covers 10 bases. This CDR3 comprises 15 residues. The V and J ends lost 3 bases and 7 bases, in that order; junction bases with no gene match: 6. The germline V gene encodes CDR1 KGHSH and CDR2 LQKENI. CDR3 region: CASSPGLAGENEQFF. CDR3 in DNA: TGTGCCAGCTCACCCGGGCTAGCGGGAGAAAATGAGCAGTTCTTC. The whole variable domain, remainder taken from reference TRBV18 and TRBJ2-1, is NAGVMQNPRHLVRRRGQEARLRCSPMKGHSHVYWYRQLPEEGLKFMVYLQKENIIDESGMPKERFSAEFPKEGPSILRIQQVVRGDSAAYFCASSPGLAGENEQFFGPGTRLTVL.

This clone was recorded once. The chain employs TRBV27 and TRBJ2-3, with 7 bases lining up with TRBD2. The trim removed 8 bases at V and 2 bases at J, leaving 13 bases unmatched. The CDR3 is made up of 16 amino acids. Germline V lookup: CDR1 MNHEY, CDR2 SMNVEV (reference sequence). For the CDR3, the DNA is TGTGCCAGCCATCAGGCTAGCGGAGCCACCACAGATACGCAGTATTTT. Residues: CASHQASGATTDTQYF.

The chain combines TRBV30 with TRBJ2-5; D might be TRBD1 (6 bases). CDR3 length: 16 amino acids. The V gene lost 3 bases and the J gene lost 1 base, with 18 bases spanning the gap. The germline gives CDR1 GTSNPN, CDR2 SVGIG (reference sequence). The DNA for the CDR3 is TGTGCCTGGAGCGCATCCCCGGGACACATCCAAGAGACCCAGTACTTC. It translates to CAWSASPGHIQETQYF.

The CDR3 spells CAWSGFGANVLTF. DNA of the CDR3: TGTGCCTGGAGTGGGTTCGGGGCCAACGTCCTGACTTTC. The V and J genes are TRBV30 and TRBJ2-6, with D uncertain. Trimming removed 1 base from V and 4 bases from J, with 5 bases in between. This CDR3 comprises 13 residues. Germline V gene sequence: CDR1 GTSNPN, CDR2 SVGIG (reference sequence).

This clone was detected only a few times. The V call is TRBV6-5, the J call TRBJ2-3; 7 bases agree with TRBD1. Germline assignment: CDR1 MNHEY and CDR2 SVGAGI. The CDR3 loop spans 16 amino acids. V lost 0 bases to trimming and J lost 0 bases; unmatched junction nucleotides: 3. The CDR3 loop reads CASSYSTGPSTDTQYF. The CDR3 DNA reads TGTGCCAGCAGTTACTCGACAGGGCCTAGCACAGATACGCAGTATTTT.

The chain combines TRBV9 with TRBJ2-7; D is perhaps TRBD1 (6 bases). The CDR3 totals 14 residues. Deletions cut 3 bases from V and 0 bases from J, with 10 bases between. From germline, CDR1 is SGDLS and CDR2 YYNGEE. This chain's CDR3 is CASSGTGTSYEQYF. The CDR3 region has the DNA TGTGCCAGCAGCGGAACAGGGACCTCCTACGAGCAGTACTTC.

The chain uses TRBV6-5 and TRBJ1-1, with D hard to call. V lost 0 bases and J lost 4, with 12 bases in between. Germline V lookup: CDR1 MNHEY, CDR2 SVGAGI. The CDR3 contains 15 residues. The CDR3 sequence is CASSYSMGGVTEAFF. The CDR3 nucleotides are TGTGCCAGCAGTTACTCGATGGGTGGGGTCACTGAAGCTTTCTTT.

V gene TRBV19 combines with J gene TRBJ2-7; D remains ambiguous. This CDR3 has 13 residues. Trimming shortened V by 5 bases and J by 2 bases, and 10 bases separated the two germline ends. Germline V gene sequence: CDR1 LNHDA, CDR2 SQIVND (reference sequence). CDR3 sequence reads: CASSLGIPYEQYF. DNA for the CDR3: TGTGCCAGTAGTCTAGGCATTCCCTACGAGCAGTACTTC.

This chain connects TRBV11-2 to TRBJ1-2, with D possibly matching TRBD1 (5 bases). The CDR3 runs to 15 residues. The germline gives CDR1 SGHAT, CDR2 FQNNGV. V was clipped by 4 bases and J by 5 bases, with 17 bases between them. CDR3 sequence reads: CASSWGFGSLYGYTF. The DNA of the CDR3 is TGTGCCAGCAGCTGGGGGTTCGGCAGCCTATATGGCTACACCTTC. Filled out from reference TRBV11-2 and TRBJ1-2, the complete variable domain reads EAGVAQSPRYKIIEKRQSVAFWCNPISGHATLYWYQQILGQGPKLLIQFQNNGVVDDSQLPKDRFSAERLKGVDSTLKIQPAKLEDSAVYLCASSWGFGSLYGYTFGSGTRLTVV.

The chain links TRBV11-2 to TRBJ2-6; D gene ambiguous. The CDR3 totals 14 residues. Germline loops: CDR1 SGHAT, CDR2 FQNNGV. Trimming stripped 7 bases from V and 1 base from J, with 8 bases between. CDR3 region: CASTPGSGANVLTF. Written as DNA, the CDR3 is TGTGCCAGCACCCCTGGTTCTGGGGCCAACGTCCTGACTTTC.